Listed here are 10 T cell receptor beta chains from one sample, sequenced in a study of cytomegalovirus exposure and HLA in healthy donors. In the PCR, 60 Vbeta and 13 Jbeta primers were used. Only in-frame clones appear in the TCRdb table, and some are missing; sequencing was by immunoSEQ multiplex PCR. Among around 85,000 clones, 74% were seen once, and the ten largest hold 20% to 25%. The sample consisted of PBMCs. All receptors come from a man younger than 40 in good health and CMV-seropositive.

CDR3 sequence (DNA): TGTGCCAGCAGTCCCCCCACATGGGGGGGTCGCTACGAGCAGTACTTC. This sequence encodes CASSPPTWGGRYEQYF. The chain has TRBV27 and TRBJ2-7; 7 positions match TRBD2. This CDR3 has 16 residues. V was clipped by 5 bases and J by 3 bases; unmatched bases: 13. Germline V CDR1 and CDR2: MNHEY, SMNVEV (reference sequence).

This chain joins TRBV9 and TRBJ2-1, with D possibly TRBD1 on 6 matching bases. The ends were cut back, 0 bases at V and 6 bases at J, with 13 bases in the middle. Germline V gene data show CDR1 as SGDLS and CDR2 as YYNGEE. The CDR3 sequence is 15 residues long. The DNA of the CDR3 is TGTGCCAGCAGCGTAGGGGGGCCCCTAGTCAATGAGCAGTTCTTC. This gives the protein CASSVGGPLVNEQFF. The full variable domain, in which reference TRBV9 and TRBJ2-1 provide the parts outside the CDR3, is DSGVTQTPKHLITATGQRVTLRCSPRSGDLSVYWYQQSLDQGLQFLIQYYNGEERAKGNILERFSAQQFPDLHSELNLSSLELGDSALYFCASSVGGPLVNEQFFGPGTRLTVL.

This sequence joins TRBV7-9 and TRBJ1-5; the D is unclear. The CDR3 totals 15 residues. V shed 0 bases and J shed 6 bases, with 12 bases lying between them. In germline, CDR1 is SEHNR, CDR2 FQNEAQ (reference sequence). CDR3 residues: CASSLAEEQGQPQHF. Here the CDR3 DNA reads TGTGCCAGCAGCTTAGCGGAGGAACAAGGTCAGCCCCAGCATTTT. Full variable domain (missing parts from reference TRBV7-9 and TRBJ1-5): DTGVSQNPRHKITKRGQNVTFRCDPISEHNRLYWYRQTLGQGPEFLTYFQNEAQLEKSRLLSDRFSAERPKGSFSTLEIQRTEQGDSAMYLCASSLAEEQGQPQHFGDGTRLSIL.

The chain joins TRBV6-1 to TRBJ2-7; maybe TRBD2 (5 bases). This CDR3 is 14 amino acids long. Germline CDR1 reads MNHNS; CDR2 reads SASEGT. V shed 6 bases and J shed 5 bases, with 17 bases lying between them. The CDR3 region has the DNA TGTGCCAGCAGCCTACGGAGGTCTCGGCACGAGCAGTACTTC. This translates into CASSLRRSRHEQYF.

This chain's CDR3 is CASSEDSGNTEAFF. The DNA for the CDR3 is TGTGCCAGCAGTGAAGACAGTGGGAACACTGAAGCTTTCTTT. This rearrangement joins TRBV2 to TRBJ1-1; no firm D call. V was shortened by 1 base and J by 1 base, with 7 bases between the two germline ends. This CDR3 is 14 amino acids long. The germline gives CDR1 SNHLY, CDR2 FYNNEI.

This sequence joins TRBV7-3 and TRBJ2-1; TRBD2 matches at 11 bases. This CDR3 comprises 18 residues. The germline V gene encodes CDR1 SGHTA and CDR2 FQGTGA. The trim removed 1 base at V and 0 bases at J, leaving 5 bases unmatched. In DNA form, the CDR3 reads TGTGCCAGCAGCTTAAAAACTAGCGGGAGCTTCTCCTACAATGAGCAGTTCTTC. This encodes CASSLKTSGSFSYNEQFF. Full variable domain (remainder filled in from reference TRBV7-3 and TRBJ2-1): GAGVSQTPSNKVTEKGKYVELRCDPISGHTALYWYRQSLGQGPEFLIYFQGTGAADDSGLPNDRFFAVRPEGSVSTLKIQRTERGDSAVYLCASSLKTSGSFSYNEQFFGPGTRLTVL.

The rearrangement uses TRBV4-3 and TRBJ2-2; 7 bases fit TRBD2. Germline CDR1 is LGHNA and CDR2 is YSLEER. CDR3 length: 15 amino acids. J lost 8 bases, V lost 0 bases, and 6 bases had no gene match. CDR3 region: CASSQDPREGGELFF. In DNA form, the CDR3 reads TGCGCCAGCAGCCAAGACCCCAGGGAGGGAGGGGAGCTGTTTTTT.

This clone was found a few times. CDR3 DNA sequence: TGCGCCAGCAATGCCTGGGGACTAGAGGGACTCGAGCAGTACTTC. Its translation is CASNAWGLEGLEQYF. The V gene is TRBV5-1, the J gene TRBJ2-7, with 8 positions matching TRBD2. The CDR3 runs 15 residues. The germline CDR1 and CDR2 sequences are SGHRS and YFSETQ. V lost 6 bases to trimming and J lost 6 bases; unmatched junction nucleotides: 14.

The genes are TRBV9 and TRBJ1-2; D unclear. Germline CDR1 is SGDLS and CDR2 is YYNGEE. CDR3 length: 13 residues. V lost 3 bases, J lost 8 bases, and 14 bases lay in between. The CDR3, as DNA: TGTGCCAGCAGCGCCCAGGAACGTGGAGGCTACACCTTC. It specifies CASSAQERGGYTF.

This clone showed up just once. The V call is TRBV30, the J call TRBJ2-6, with D tentatively TRBD1 (6 bases). Germline V gene lookup returns CDR1 GTSNPN and CDR2 SVGIG (reference sequence). Trimming took 5 bases from V and 0 from J, leaving 11 bases between them. The CDR3 spans 15 residues. In DNA form, the CDR3 reads TGTGCCTGGGGGGAAGGGGGCTCTGGGGCCAACGTCCTGACTTTC. This codes for CAWGEGGSGANVLTF. Full variable domain (missing parts from reference TRBV30 and TRBJ2-6): SQTIHQWPATLVQPVGSPLSLECTVEGTSNPNLYWYRQAAGRGLQLLFYSVGIGQISSEVPQNLSASRPQDRQFILSSKKLLLSDSGFYLCAWGEGGSGANVLTFGAGSRLTVL.